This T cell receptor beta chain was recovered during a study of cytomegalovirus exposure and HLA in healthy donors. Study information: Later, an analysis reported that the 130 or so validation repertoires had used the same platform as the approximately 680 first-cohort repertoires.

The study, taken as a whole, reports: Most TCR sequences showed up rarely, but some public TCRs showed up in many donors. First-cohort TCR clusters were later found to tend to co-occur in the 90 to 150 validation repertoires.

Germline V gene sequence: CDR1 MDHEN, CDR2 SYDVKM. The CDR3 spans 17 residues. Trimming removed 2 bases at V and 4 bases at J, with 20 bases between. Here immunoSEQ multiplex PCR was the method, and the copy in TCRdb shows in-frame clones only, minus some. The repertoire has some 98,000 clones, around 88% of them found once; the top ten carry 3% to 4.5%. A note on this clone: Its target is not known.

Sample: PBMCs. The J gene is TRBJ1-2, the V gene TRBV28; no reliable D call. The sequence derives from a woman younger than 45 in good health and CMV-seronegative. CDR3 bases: TGTGCCAGCAGTTTAGCCAAGGGTATGTGGGGAGGCTATGGCTACACCTTC. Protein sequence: CASSLAKGMWGGYGYTF.